This entry lists 24 T cell receptor beta chains sequenced from one sample in a study of CD8 T cells in Susac syndrome. Random hexamers were used to reverse transcribe an amount of about 0.45 to 1 ug RNA. Via MiXCR, TCRdb re-called the immunoSEQ multiplex PCR reads, giving one row per CDR3 protein. The sample carries about 130,000 distinct CDR3 sequences, 95% recorded once. The sequencing sample was made of CD8+ T cells from PBMCs. These receptors originate from a human donor with Susac syndrome.

V and J are TRBV15 and TRBJ1-1; D unresolved. The CDR3 contains 13 residues. V gave up 5 bases and J gave up 0 bases, with 7 bases separating them. The germline CDR1 and CDR2 sequences are LNHNV and YYDKDF (reference sequence). CDR3 protein: CATSGFMNTEAFF. As DNA, the CDR3 is TGTGCCACCAGCGGATTTATGAACACTGAAGCTTTCTTT.

The chain uses TRBV13 and TRBJ2-6, with a weak D call TRBD2 (5 bases). This CDR3 is built from 17 residues. V shed 0 bases and J shed 2 bases, with 11 bases lying between them. Germline V gene sequence: CDR1 PRHDT, CDR2 FYEKMQ (reference sequence). CDR3: CASSLGRGVTGANVLTF. The CDR3 DNA sequence: TGTGCCAGCAGCTTAGGCCGGGGTGTGACTGGGGCCAACGTCCTGACTTTC.

The chain joins TRBV7-2 to TRBJ1-2, with a weak D call TRBD1 (6 bases). V lost 3 bases, J lost 2 bases, and 19 bases lay in between. Germline V gives CDR1 SGHTA, CDR2 FQGNSA. This CDR3 has 17 amino acids. The CDR3 DNA is TGTGCCAGCAGCTTCCCTTGGTTGGGACAAAAAAACTATGGCTACACCTTC. It is translated as CASSFPWLGQKNYGYTF.

This chain uses TRBV7-8 with TRBJ1-6; D ambiguous. Germline V CDR1 and CDR2: SGHVS, FQNEAQ. Trimming stripped 1 base from V and 0 bases from J, with 7 bases between. The CDR3 runs to 16 residues. The CDR3 DNA sequence: TGTGCCAGCAGCTTAGAGTCCAGCTCCTATAATTCACCCCTCCACTTT. Its protein is CASSLESSSYNSPLHF.

The chain has TRBV5-1 and TRBJ1-1, with a possible D match to TRBD1 (5 bases). Trimming cost V 4 bases and J 0 bases, with 13 bases left between them. Germline lookup yields CDR1 SGHRS and CDR2 YFSETQ. This CDR3 contains 15 residues. The CDR3 DNA sequence: TGCGCCAGCAGCCCGGGGGTTACCATGAACACTGAAGCTTTCTTT. It is translated as CASSPGVTMNTEAFF.

To note about this clonotype: Mismatch with germline at one junction end may stem from a read error. The CDR3 spells CASSLSIAGGPYYEQFF. CDR3 bases: TGTGCCAGCAGTTTATCAATAGCGGGAGGGCCCTACTATGAGCAGTTCTTC. V usage is TRBV27 and J usage is TRBJ2-1; TRBD2 aligns across 11 bases. The CDR3 runs 17 residues. From germline, CDR1 is MNHEY and CDR2 SMNVEV (reference sequence).

This chain uses TRBV13 with TRBJ2-7; 7 positions match TRBD1. CDR3 length: 14 amino acids. Germline lookup yields CDR1 PRHDT and CDR2 FYEKMQ (reference sequence). The V and J ends lost 3 bases and 2 bases, in that order; junction bases with no gene match: 4. The DNA of the CDR3 is TGTGCCAGCAGCTTGGGGACAGAGACCTACGAGCAGTACTTC. It specifies CASSLGTETYEQYF.

The chain uses TRBV30 and TRBJ2-1; possibly TRBD2 for D (6 bases). V dropped 8 bases and J dropped 13 bases, with 18 bases sitting between them. Germline V CDR1 and CDR2: GTSNPN, SVGIG (reference sequence). There are 11 residues in the CDR3. CDR3 sequence reads: CAVAISGAQFF. DNA for the CDR3: TGTGCCGTAGCGATTAGCGGAGCACAGTTCTTC.

This chain joins TRBV7-9 and TRBJ2-7; a possible D gene is TRBD1 (5 bases). Germline V CDR1 and CDR2: SEHNR, FQNEAQ (reference sequence). Trimming took off 5 bases at V and 0 bases at J, with 14 bases between the two ends. The CDR3 is 15 residues long. CDR3 in DNA: TGTGCCAGCAGCCCCCCGGCAGGGCCCTCCTACGAGCAGTACTTC. It specifies CASSPPAGPSYEQYF.

The V gene is TRBV4-1, the J gene TRBJ2-1, with TRBD1 as a possible D gene (6 bases). The germline CDR1 and CDR2 sequences are MGHRA and YSYEKL. The CDR3 contains 16 residues. V was pared by 0 bases and J by 6 bases, with 15 bases between. The CDR3 DNA reads as TGCGCCAGCAGCCAAGACCCCCCAGGGGTTGGCAATGAGCAGTTCTTC. Translating gives CASSQDPPGVGNEQFF.

The rearrangement joins TRBV29-1 to TRBJ1-4; tentatively, D is TRBD1 (6 bases). Looked up from germline, CDR1 is SQVTM and CDR2 is ANQGSEA. V lost 3 bases to trimming and J lost 6 bases, with 14 bases between them. The CDR3 is made up of 14 amino acids. For the CDR3, the DNA is TGCAGCGTTGATCTGTCAGGGGTGGATGAAAAACTGTTTTTT. Encoded protein: CSVDLSGVDEKLFF.

The chain has TRBV12-3 or TRBV12-4 and TRBJ1-3; D call uncertain. The CDR3 runs 17 residues. V was clipped by 5 bases and J by 0 bases, with 17 bases between them. In nucleotides, the CDR3 is TGTGCCAGCAGTCACGGGGTCTCCGGAATCTCTGGAAACACCATATATTTT. It yields the protein CASSHGVSGISGNTIYF.

This chain joins TRBV19 and TRBJ1-1, with D maybe TRBD1 (6 bases). The CDR3 is 17 amino acids. In germline, CDR1 is LNHDA, CDR2 SQIVND (reference sequence). V lost 5 bases and J 1 base, leaving 20 bases between the germline ends. This CDR3 reads CASSDPLTQGWNTEAFF. DNA for the CDR3: TGTGCCAGTAGTGATCCCCTCACACAGGGTTGGAACACTGAAGCTTTCTTT.

This chain uses TRBV29-1 with TRBJ2-6; 8 bases are shared with TRBD1. Trimming took 5 bases from V and 1 from J; bases not matched to a gene: 10. Per germline, CDR1 SQVTM and CDR2 ANQGSEA. The CDR3 is 17 amino acids. The CDR3 DNA follows: TGCAGCGTTCTATGGACAGGGATTCTTTCTGGGGCCAACGTCCTGACTTTC. Translating gives CSVLWTGILSGANVLTF.

This rearrangement joins TRBV30 to TRBJ2-1, with TRBD2 matching 8 bases. Germline V gene lookup returns CDR1 GTSNPN and CDR2 SVGIG (reference sequence). With 4 bases clipped from V and 7 bases from J, the junction kept 12 bases outside the gene matches. The CDR3 is made up of 15 amino acids. CDR3 protein: CAWTIGPGGENEQFF. The CDR3 coding sequence is TGTGCCTGGACTATCGGCCCGGGAGGGGAGAATGAGCAGTTCTTC. Full variable domain (missing parts from reference TRBV30 and TRBJ2-1): SQTIHQWPATLVQPVGSPLSLECTVEGTSNPNLYWYRQAAGRGLQLLFYSVGIGQISSEVPQNLSASRPQDRQFILSSKKLLLSDSGFYLCAWTIGPGGENEQFFGPGTRLTVL.

The chain couples TRBV6-1 to TRBJ1-2; D gene ambiguous. The V end lost 6 bases, the J end lost 4 bases, and 18 bases lay between the germline ends. The V gene's germline CDR1 is MNHNS and CDR2 SASEGT. The CDR3 covers 15 residues. CDR3 sequence: CASRAVQNPGYGYTF. CDR3 in DNA: TGTGCCAGCAGAGCTGTACAGAATCCGGGCTATGGCTACACCTTC.

The chain links TRBV5-6 to TRBJ1-1; D remains unclear. The CDR3 consists of 12 residues. Between the trimmed V and J ends, which lost 0 bases and 4 bases, there was a span of 4 bases. Germline CDR1 SGHDT, CDR2 YYEEEE. The CDR3 DNA sequence: TGTGCCAGCAGCTTGGGCCCCACTGAAGCTTTCTTT. As protein: CASSLGPTEAFF.

The V call is TRBV12-3 or TRBV12-4, the J call TRBJ1-1; 7 bases line up with TRBD1. With V trimmed by 7 bases and J by 5 bases, 10 bases remained unmatched. CDR3 length equals 14 residues. The CDR3 sequence: CASILGGLGTEAFF. In DNA, the CDR3 is TGTGCCAGCATACTAGGGGGCCTCGGGACTGAAGCTTTCTTT.

This clonotype has just one count. The genes are TRBV14 and TRBJ1-2; D gene uncertain. Trimming pared 2 bases from V and 10 bases from J, leaving 11 bases between. There are 12 residues in the CDR3. Germline assignment: CDR1 SGHDN and CDR2 FVKESK. DNA for the CDR3: TGTGCCAGCAGCCAACAGGCACAGACCTACACCTTC. Amino acid sequence: CASSQQAQTYTF.

This sequence joins TRBV12-3 or TRBV12-4 and TRBJ2-1; D not certain. This CDR3 comprises 13 residues. V was pared by 1 base and J by 6 bases, with 7 bases between. CDR3 DNA: TGTGCCAGCAGTTTAGAACCTCTCAATGAGCAGTTCTTC. It is translated as CASSLEPLNEQFF.

In DNA form, the CDR3 reads TGTGCCAGCAGTGAACGGGGGCGTTACACTGAAGCTTTCTTT. Its protein is CASSERGRYTEAFF. V gene TRBV6-1 combines with J gene TRBJ1-1, with D possibly TRBD1 on 6 matching bases. The CDR3 extends over 14 amino acids. The germline gives CDR1 MNHNS, CDR2 SASEGT. Trimming left V 2 bases short and J 3 bases short, with 10 bases between.

J is TRBJ2-1 and V is TRBV9; tentatively, D is TRBD2 (5 bases). V was clipped by 0 bases and J by 8 bases, with 9 bases between them. The germline V gene encodes CDR1 SGDLS and CDR2 YYNGEE. CDR3 length: 13 residues. In nucleotides, the CDR3 is TGTGCCAGCAGCGTAGGGTCGCGGGATGAGCAGTTCTTC. Protein sequence: CASSVGSRDEQFF.

This clonotype was seen a single time. The rearrangement links TRBV7-8 to TRBJ2-2, with D possibly TRBD2 on 6 matching bases. Trimming pared 4 bases from V and 1 base from J, leaving 13 bases between. From germline, CDR1 is SGHVS and CDR2 FQNEAQ. The CDR3 loop spans 16 amino acids. The CDR3 nucleotides read TGTGCCAGCAGCTCAACGGGACTGCTGAACACCGGGGAGCTGTTTTTT. Translated: CASSSTGLLNTGELFF.

This clonotype has just one count. This sequence joins TRBV29-1 and TRBJ1-2; possible D gene TRBD1, 5 bases. The CDR3 totals 13 residues. Deletions cut 5 bases from V and 0 bases from J, with 10 bases between. The germline CDR1 and CDR2 sequences are SQVTM and ANQGSEA. CDR3 bases: TGCAGCGTTTACGACAGCCCTAACTATGGCTACACCTTC. Amino acid sequence: CSVYDSPNYGYTF.